A selection of T cell receptor beta chains follows, all from one sample in a study of breast tumors, draining lymph nodes, adjacent tissues. A single record per CDR3 protein comes from TCRdb applying MiXCR to the multiplex PCR reads. Of 200,000 to 250,000 distinct CDR3 sequences in the sample, 30% to 35% were seen once. The sample consisted of axillary lymph node tissue. These receptor sequences come from a female donor with breast cancer. Some clones in this sample may be carry-over from other donors' samples. CDR3s include the opening cysteine and the closing phenylalanine or tryptophan. D genes are given only for firm matches. Clone size appears in some rows only: once, few, many, or a class for an expanded clone.

TRBD2,TRBJ2-7,-,TRBV24-1,CATRGRASGSHEQYF,TGTGCCACCAGGGGGCGGGCTAGCGGGAGCCACGAGCAGTACTTC
TRBD2,TRBJ2-6,-,TRBV7-3,CASSLGILAGGTGANVLTF,TGTGCCAGCAGCTTAGGAATACTAGCGGGGGGCACTGGGGCCAACGTCCTGACTTTC
TRBD2,TRBJ2-1,many,TRBV12-3/TRBV12-4,CASRPASGTYNEQFF,TGTGCCAGCAGACCAGCTAGCGGAACCTACAATGAGCAGTTCTTC
TRBD2,TRBJ2-1,many,TRBV11-2,CASSRLQGLAGEQFF,TGTGCCAGCAGCCGCCTACAGGGTCTAGCGGGTGAGCAGTTCTTC
-,TRBJ2-3,many,TRBV11-3,CASTLPLGRVMNTQYF,TGTGCCAGCACCCTCCCGCTAGGCAGGGTAATGAATACGCAGTATTTT
TRBD2,TRBJ2-5,once,TRBV11-1,CASSLGLAARGDTQYF,TGTGCCAGCAGCTTAGGCCTAGCGGCCCGCGGAGATACGCAGTACTTC
-,TRBJ2-3,many,TRBV9,CASSPREGRPDTQYF,TGTGCCAGCAGCCCGCGAGAGGGGCGCCCAGATACGCAGTATTTT
-,TRBJ1-2,many,TRBV5-1,CASSLDGANYGYTF,TGCGCCAGCAGCTTGGACGGAGCTAACTATGGCTACACCTTC
TRBD2,TRBJ2-6,few,TRBV12-3/TRBV12-4,CASKGTSVLTF,TGTGCCAGCAAGGGGACTAGCGTCCTGACTTTC
TRBD1,TRBJ1-2,many,TRBV4-1,CASSQLSTGQNYGYTF,TGCGCCAGCAGCCAACTCTCGACGGGACAGAACTATGGCTACACCTTC
-,TRBJ2-7,many,TRBV19,CASRAGQTYEQYF,TGTGCCAGTAGAGCGGGACAAACCTACGAGCAGTACTTC
TRBD1,TRBJ2-7,few,TRBV25-1,CASLVGGGTGRYEQYF,TGTGCCAGCTTAGTAGGGGGAGGGACAGGGAGGTACGAGCAGTACTTC
-,TRBJ2-3,many,TRBV5-1,CASSLVGAGTDTQYF,TGCGCCAGCAGCTTGGTGGGGGCAGGCACAGATACGCAGTATTTT
TRBD1,TRBJ1-6,once,TRBV7-9,CASSTTGTGDRDNSPLHF,TGTGCCAGCAGCACAACCGGGACAGGGGACAGGGATAATTCACCCCTCCACTTT
TRBD2,TRBJ2-5,-,TRBV4-2,CASSLTGTRGGGEETQYF,TGTGCCAGCAGCCTCACCGGGACTAGGGGTGGCGGGGAGGAGACCCAGTACTTC
TRBD1,TRBJ1-2,many,TRBV5-1,CASSFVDRDRGGYTF,TGCGCCAGCAGCTTCGTTGACCGGGACAGGGGTGGCTACACCTTC
TRBD1,TRBJ1-2,few,TRBV7-2,CASSPQTGGAYGYPF,TGTGCCAGCAGCCCGCAAACAGGGGGCGCCTATGGCTACCCCTTC
-,TRBJ2-3,-,TRBV24-1,CATSENLLPDTQYF,TGTGCCACCAGTGAGAACCTACTCCCGGATACGCAGTATTTT
-,TRBJ2-2,many,TRBV7-3,CASSLSGAPTGELFF,TGTGCCAGCAGCTTAAGCGGAGCCCCCACCGGGGAGCTGTTTTTT
TRBD1,TRBJ1-6,many,TRBV20-1,CSARGDRASYNSPLHF,TGCAGTGCTAGAGGGGACAGGGCTTCCTATAATTCACCCCTCCACTTT
TRBD2,TRBJ2-3,once,TRBV20-1,CSAEHSGGEDTDTQYF,TGCAGTGCTGAGCATAGCGGGGGGGAAGACACAGATACGCAGTATTTT
TRBD1,TRBJ1-2,few,TRBV6-5,CASSYPRGDRGIYGYTF,TGTGCCAGCAGTTATCCACGGGGGGACAGGGGAATCTATGGCTACACCTTC
-,TRBJ1-4,many,TRBV7-9,CASSTTRGPATNEKLFF,TGTGCCAGCAGCACCACGAGGGGCCCTGCAACTAATGAAAAACTGTTTTTT
-,TRBJ2-2,many,TRBV10-3,CAILSGGAGELFF,TGTGCCATCCTGAGCGGAGGGGCCGGGGAGCTGTTTTTT
-,TRBJ1-2,many,TRBV20-1,CSATRGEYYGYTF,TGCAGTGCTACCCGGGGGGAATACTATGGCTACACCTTC
-,TRBJ2-3,many,TRBV5-6,CASSLGHIYTDTQYF,TGTGCCAGCAGCTTGGGGCACATTTACACAGATACGCAGTATTTT
TRBD2,TRBJ2-7,-,TRBV7-9,CASRIVNSGRIDVTSGREQYF,TGTGCCAGCAGAATAGTCAATAGCGGGAGGATTGATGTCACCTCAGGGAGAGAGCAGTACTTC
TRBD2,TRBJ2-1,-,TRBV20-1,CSARPAGGNEQSF,TGCAGTGCTAGACCAGCGGGAGGTAATGAGCAGTCCTTC
TRBD1,TRBJ1-1,-,TRBV29-1,CSVEHQTGGNTEAFF,TGCAGCGTTGAGCACCAGACAGGGGGGAACACTGAAGCTTTCTTT
-,TRBJ2-1,-,TRBV25-1,CASRPDPGPYNEQFF,TGTGCCAGCAGGCCTGACCCTGGTCCCTACAATGAGCAGTTCTTC
-,TRBJ1-6,many,TRBV7-2,CASSLGQLYNSPLHF,TGTGCCAGCAGCTTAGGTCAGCTGTACAATTCACCCCTCCACTTT
TRBD1,TRBJ2-4,few,TRBV20-1,CSAGGQGGEAKNIQYF,TGCAGTGCTGGCGGACAGGGTGGGGAAGCCAAAAACATTCAGTACTTC
-,TRBJ2-7,many,TRBV20-1,CSASRRTNYEQYF,TGCAGTGCTAGTCGGCGGACTAATTACGAGCAGTACTTC
-,TRBJ1-6,many,TRBV4-1,CASSQVLGRSDSPLHF,TGCGCCAGCAGCCAAGTGTTGGGGCGGAGTGATTCACCCCTCCACTTT
TRBD1,TRBJ2-1,few,TRBV24-1,CATSDTGGYNEQFF,TGTGCCACCAGTGACACAGGGGGCTACAATGAGCAGTTCTTC
-,TRBJ2-3,-,TRBV7-9,CASRTGLTDTQYF,TGTGCCAGCCGAACGGGGTTGACAGATACGCAGTATTTT
TRBD1,TRBJ2-5,few,TRBV13,CASSLPGTGDPQETQYF,TGTGCCAGCAGCTTGCCGGGGACAGGGGATCCACAAGAGACCCAGTACTTC
TRBD1,TRBJ2-6,many,TRBV5-1,CASSLEGALSGANVLTF,TGCGCCAGCAGCTTGGAGGGGGCGCTTTCGGGGGCCAACGTCCTGACTTTC
-,TRBJ2-7,many,TRBV11-3,CASSLRPSGPLQYF,TGTGCCAGCAGCTTACGGCCTTCAGGGCCCCTCCAGTACTTC